The 26 T cell receptor beta chains in this list originate from one sample, sequenced in a study of cytomegalovirus exposure and HLA in healthy donors. The study ran its PCR with 60 Vbeta and 13 Jbeta primers. The data were produced by immunoSEQ multiplex PCR, yet TCRdb's version contains in-frame clones alone and is incomplete. The sample includes 110,000 to 150,000 clones, about 64% of them seen just once. The sequenced material came from PBMCs. Receptor source: a man aged 55-75 years in good health and CMV-seronegative.

The chain has TRBV30 and TRBJ2-1, with TRBD2 as a possible D gene (5 bases). V was shortened by 8 bases and J by 4 bases, with 15 bases between the two germline ends. Germline CDR1 GTSNPN, CDR2 SVGIG (reference sequence). CDR3 length equals 13 residues. The CDR3 sequence is CALTFSEYNEQFF. CDR3 bases: TGTGCCCTCACCTTTAGCGAGTACAATGAGCAGTTCTTC.

The rearrangement joins TRBV10-2 to TRBJ1-2; 10 bases line up with TRBD1. The CDR3 contains 15 residues. From germline, CDR1 is WSHSY and CDR2 SAAADI. With 5 bases clipped from V and 2 bases from J, the junction kept 5 bases outside the gene matches. The chain's CDR3 is CASSYDRGQNYGYTF. CDR3 DNA: TGCGCCAGCAGTTATGACAGGGGGCAAAACTATGGCTACACCTTC.

This chain links TRBV2 with TRBJ1-1; D gene unclear. Germline assignment: CDR1 SNHLY and CDR2 FYNNEI. The V and J ends lost 7 bases and 3 bases respectively, with 6 bases between them. The length of the CDR3 is 11 residues. The CDR3 region has the DNA TGTGCCAGCAATCTATACACTGAAGCTTTCTTT. Protein: CASNLYTEAFF.

This clone was recorded only once. This rearrangement joins TRBV19 to TRBJ2-7; 12 bases are a match to TRBD2. The CDR3 consists of 14 residues. Losses at the gene ends were 2 bases for V and 7 bases for J; bases not matched to a gene: 3. Germline V gene data show CDR1 as LNHDA and CDR2 as SQIVND (reference sequence). CDR3 loop: CASSIQLAGGEQYF. CDR3 bases: TGTGCCAGTAGTATACAACTAGCGGGAGGTGAGCAGTACTTC.

The chain has TRBV19 and TRBJ2-1, with TRBD2 as a possible D gene (6 bases). The CDR3 loop spans 15 amino acids. CDR1 LNHDA and CDR2 SQIVND come from the germline V gene (reference sequence). With 8 bases removed from V and 2 bases from J, the gap between germline ends came to 16 bases. The CDR3 DNA reads TGTGCCAGTGGGATTTTGGGACTGCCCTACAATGAGCAGTTCTTC. It translates to CASGILGLPYNEQFF.

The chain combines TRBV6-6 with TRBJ1-2; TRBD1 matches at 7 bases. Germline CDR1 MNHNY, CDR2 SVGAGI (reference sequence). Trimming at V came to 6 bases and at J to 4 bases, leaving 8 bases not matched to a gene. This CDR3 has 14 residues. The CDR3 DNA is TGTGCCAGCAGCTCCGGGACAGCGACCTATGGCTACACCTTC. This sequence encodes CASSSGTATYGYTF.

The sample holds a few counts of this clone. J is TRBJ2-7 and V is TRBV7-8, with D tentatively TRBD2 (5 bases). Trimming left V 5 bases short and J 2 bases short, with 16 bases between. CDR1 and CDR2 (germline): SGHVS, FQNEAQ. This CDR3 is built from 15 residues. CDR3 sequence: CASSEDSPGPYEQYF. Here the CDR3 DNA reads TGTGCCAGCAGCGAGGACTCCCCGGGCCCCTACGAGCAGTACTTC.

CDR3 sequence (DNA): TGTGCCTGGAGTGCAGGGGAAAATCAGCCCCAGCATTTT. This codes for CAWSAGENQPQHF. The chain employs TRBV30 and TRBJ1-5, with a tentative D call TRBD1 (6 bases). The V gene's germline CDR1 is GTSNPN and CDR2 SVGIG (reference sequence). V lost 1 base, J lost 4 bases, and 8 bases lay in between. The CDR3 runs 13 residues. The whole variable domain, remainder taken from reference TRBV30 and TRBJ1-5, is SQTIHQWPATLVQPVGSPLSLECTVEGTSNPNLYWYRQAAGRGLQLLFYSVGIGQISSEVPQNLSASRPQDRQFILSSKKLLLSDSGFYLCAWSAGENQPQHFGDGTRLSIL.

The chain carries TRBV9 and TRBJ2-3, with 8 bases aligning to TRBD1. V shed 0 bases and J 5 bases; nucleotides not matched to a gene: 8. This CDR3 has 16 residues. Per the germline V gene, CDR1 is SGDLS and CDR2 is YYNGEE. The CDR3 DNA follows: TGTGCCAGCAGCGTAGTGGGGCAGGGGGCTGGAGATACGCAGTATTTT. Protein: CASSVVGQGAGDTQYF.

This sequence joins TRBV6-5 and TRBJ2-7; possibly TRBD1 for D (7 bases). V was shortened by 0 bases and J by 6 bases, with 12 bases between the two germline ends. In germline, CDR1 is MNHEY, CDR2 SVGAGI. This CDR3 is built from 14 residues. In nucleotides, the CDR3 is TGTGCCAGCAGTTACTCGAGGCAGGGGGGCGAGCAGTACTTC. Its translation is CASSYSRQGGEQYF.

This chain uses TRBV7-3 with TRBJ2-3, with 7 bases fitting TRBD2. CDR3 length: 16 residues. V shed 5 bases and J 5 bases; nucleotides not matched to a gene: 13. Germline lookup yields CDR1 SGHTA and CDR2 FQGTGA. The CDR3 loop is CASSPTLGGRVDTQYF. The DNA for the CDR3 is TGTGCCAGCAGCCCCACTTTGGGGGGGAGGGTAGATACGCAGTATTTT.

This chain connects TRBV29-1 to TRBJ2-1; 7 nucleotides align to TRBD2. Trimming at V came to 2 bases and at J to 5 bases, leaving 12 bases not matched to a gene. The CDR3 consists of 16 residues. Germline lookup yields CDR1 SQVTM and CDR2 ANQGSEA. The chain's CDR3 is CSVESLGLGGNNEQFF. The CDR3 region has the DNA TGCAGCGTTGAATCTCTGGGTCTGGGAGGGAACAATGAGCAGTTCTTC.

Turning to this clone: The junction departs from the called germline gene at one end, perhaps through a read error. V usage is TRBV28 and J usage is TRBJ2-5; D is perhaps TRBD2 (6 bases). This CDR3 has 15 residues. Germline-derived CDR1 and CDR2 are MDHEN and SYDVKM. In DNA form, the CDR3 reads TGTGCCAGCACCCCTGGGGAGGCGGTAAGAGAGACCCAGCACTTC. Translation gives CASTPGEAVRETQHF.

In nucleotides, the CDR3 is TGTGCCAGCAGCGTAGAGCAGCGGGGCTACGAGCAGTACTTC. It codes for CASSVEQRGYEQYF. The chain employs TRBV9 and TRBJ2-7, with TRBD2 matching 7 bases. Germline V gene sequence: CDR1 SGDLS, CDR2 YYNGEE. The J segment lost 3 bases and the V segment lost 0 bases, leaving 3 bases of the junction unmatched. There are 14 residues in the CDR3.

V gene TRBV29-1 combines with J gene TRBJ1-2; 8 bases map to TRBD1. The V segment lost 3 bases and the J segment 6 bases; nucleotides outside the gene matches: 6. The CDR3 contains 13 residues. Germline values: CDR1 SQVTM, CDR2 ANQGSEA. The CDR3 DNA is TGCAGCGTTGAGTCGGCAGGGGGCAATGGCTACACCTTC. The encoded protein is CSVESAGGNGYTF.

The rearrangement links TRBV11-2 to TRBJ2-3; 8 bases map to TRBD2. The CDR3 extends over 16 amino acids. The trim removed 1 base at V and 6 bases at J, leaving 9 bases unmatched. Germline V gene lookup returns CDR1 SGHAT and CDR2 FQNNGV. DNA for the CDR3: TGTGCCAGCAGCTTAGTGGTGACGGGAGGGATGGATACGCAGTATTTT. It yields the protein CASSLVVTGGMDTQYF. Full variable domain (missing parts from reference TRBV11-2 and TRBJ2-3): EAGVAQSPRYKIIEKRQSVAFWCNPISGHATLYWYQQILGQGPKLLIQFQNNGVVDDSQLPKDRFSAERLKGVDSTLKIQPAKLEDSAVYLCASSLVVTGGMDTQYFGPGTRLTVL.

This clone was observed a few times. This chain connects TRBV6-4 to TRBJ1-1, with D possibly TRBD1 on 5 matching bases. This CDR3 contains 15 residues. The V gene lost 3 bases and the J gene lost 1 base, with 12 bases spanning the gap. Germline CDR1 and CDR2: MRHNA and SNTAGT. CDR3 residues: CASSEEGGTNTEAFF. CDR3 nucleotide sequence: TGTGCCAGCAGTGAAGAGGGAGGGACGAACACTGAAGCTTTCTTT.

The chain uses TRBV29-1 and TRBJ1-2, with D maybe TRBD1 (6 bases). The CDR3 has 14 residues. V lost 7 bases and J lost 2, with 17 bases in between. Germline values: CDR1 SQVTM, CDR2 ANQGSEA. The CDR3 nucleotides read TGCAGCGCACAGGGTGCCCGCGGAAACTATGGCTACACCTTC. This encodes CSAQGARGNYGYTF. The whole variable domain, remainder taken from reference TRBV29-1 and TRBJ1-2, is SAVISQKPSRDICQRGTSLTIQCQVDSQVTMMFWYRQQPGQSLTLIATANQGSEATYESGFVIDKFPISRPNLTFSTLTVSNMSPEDSSIYLCSAQGARGNYGYTFGSGTRLTVV.

This clone appeared a single time. The CDR3 loop is CASSSFETRPQETQYF. The CDR3 DNA reads as TGTGCCAGCAGTTCCTTTGAAACCAGGCCCCAAGAGACCCAGTACTTC. This chain uses TRBV28 with TRBJ2-5; D remains unclear. V was shortened by 4 bases and J by 1 base, with 16 bases between the two germline ends. The CDR3 consists of 16 residues. From germline, CDR1 is MDHEN and CDR2 SYDVKM.

The rearrangement uses TRBV19 and TRBJ2-2; D not resolved. CDR3 length equals 14 residues. Looked up from germline, CDR1 is LNHDA and CDR2 is SQIVND (reference sequence). Trimming removed 2 bases from V and 7 bases from J, with 11 bases in between. CDR3 in DNA: TGTGCCAGTAGTATAAAGTTAGTGAGCGGGGAGCTGTTTTTT. This translates into CASSIKLVSGELFF.

This chain's CDR3 is CASSPRDRMNTEAFF. CDR3 nucleotide sequence: TGTGCCAGCTCACCCCGAGACAGGATGAACACTGAAGCTTTCTTT. This chain joins TRBV18 and TRBJ1-1, with a possible D match to TRBD1 (6 bases). The CDR3 runs to 15 residues. Trimming stripped 3 bases from V and 0 bases from J, with 11 bases between. CDR1 and CDR2 (germline): KGHSH, LQKENI.

The V gene is TRBV15, the J gene TRBJ2-5; TRBD1 matches at 10 bases. The last part of the DNA fits TRBJ2-7 better; the J call may be wrong. Germline V gene lookup returns CDR1 LNHNV and CDR2 YYDKDF (reference sequence). The CDR3 runs 16 residues. Here the CDR3 reads CATSRGDRGWSYEQYF. The CDR3 DNA follows: TGTGCCACCAGCAGAGGGGACAGGGGTTGGTCCTACGAGCAGTACTTC.

The chain uses TRBV4-3 and TRBJ2-1; D possibly corresponds to TRBD2 (6 bases). Trimming left V 0 bases short and J 1 base short, with 7 bases between. The CDR3 loop spans 15 amino acids. Germline CDR1 reads LGHNA; CDR2 reads YSLEER. This CDR3 reads CASSQDAGSYNEQFF. The CDR3 DNA follows: TGCGCCAGCAGCCAAGATGCGGGATCCTACAATGAGCAGTTCTTC.

The V gene is TRBV19, the J gene TRBJ1-5; 7 nucleotides line up with TRBD1. The CDR3 length is 15 residues. CDR1 LNHDA and CDR2 SQIVND come from the germline V gene (reference sequence). J was trimmed by 4 bases and V by 0 bases; bases with no gene match: 3. In DNA, the CDR3 is TGTGCCAGTAGTATAGAGGGCAGGGGGAATCAGCCCCAGCATTTT. The encoded protein is CASSIEGRGNQPQHF.

This chain connects TRBV20-1 to TRBJ2-7, with a possible D match to TRBD2 (6 bases). Germline lookup yields CDR1 DFQATT and CDR2 SNEGSKA (reference sequence). The CDR3 sequence is 11 residues long. Trimming removed 5 bases at V and 4 bases at J, with 9 bases between. The CDR3 sequence: CSAPAGYEQYF. For the CDR3, the DNA is TGCAGTGCTCCGGCGGGGTACGAGCAGTACTTC.

V gene TRBV19 combines with J gene TRBJ1-1, with 7 positions matching TRBD1. Per the germline V gene, CDR1 is LNHDA and CDR2 is SQIVND (reference sequence). The CDR3 runs to 12 residues. J lost 6 bases, V lost 4 bases, and 2 bases had no gene match. DNA of the CDR3: TGTGCCAGTAGTAACAGGGGAGCTGAAGCTTTCTTT. This codes for CASSNRGAEAFF.